One sample yielded the 9 T cell receptor beta chains listed below, sequenced in a study of brain T cells in children with intractable seizures. Repertoires were generated with immunoSEQ multiplex PCR, while TCRdb's copy carries only in-frame clones and drops some. Of approximately 330,000 clones detected, approximately 93% appear once; the ten largest clones hold roughly 5.8%. The time point: blood from clinic visit 5 months post-surgery; TSC patient then seizure free. Sequenced here: peripheral blood, sampled 4 to 5 months after surgery. The receptors were gathered from a boy in the first two years of life with tuberous sclerosis and intractable seizures.

The chain has TRBV27 and TRBJ1-1; D is ambiguous. CDR3 length: 13 residues. Per the germline V gene, CDR1 is MNHEY and CDR2 is SMNVEV (reference sequence). V dropped 5 bases and J dropped 5 bases, with 12 bases sitting between them. The CDR3 DNA reads TGTGCCAGCAGTCGTTTTCCGAGGACTGAAGCTTTCTTT. Its protein is CASSRFPRTEAFF.

The CDR3 region is CATGHIAEKLFF. The CDR3 region has the DNA TGTGCCACAGGACATATCGCTGAAAAACTGTTTTTT. This rearrangement joins TRBV19 to TRBJ1-4, with a weak D call TRBD1 (5 bases). CDR1 LNHDA and CDR2 SQIVND come from the germline V gene (reference sequence). The V and J ends lost 10 bases and 7 bases respectively, with 13 bases between them. The CDR3 sequence is 12 residues long.

This clone appeared once. The V and J genes are TRBV7-9 and TRBJ1-1; 9 bases are a match to TRBD1. V was pared by 5 bases and J by 3 bases, with 4 bases of the junction left unmatched. Germline V gives CDR1 SEHNR, CDR2 FQNEAQ (reference sequence). CDR3 size: 14 residues. CDR3 residues: CASSEQGADTEAFF. In DNA, the CDR3 is TGTGCCAGCAGCGAACAGGGGGCGGACACTGAAGCTTTCTTT.

V and J are TRBV3-1 (or the pseudogene TRBV3-2) and TRBJ2-3; a possible D gene is TRBD2 (5 bases). V lost 0 bases and J 3 bases, leaving 13 bases between the germline ends. CDR1 LGHDT and CDR2 YNNKEL come from the germline V gene (reference sequence). CDR3 length equals 16 residues. CDR3 loop: CASSQESGTRTDTQYF. CDR3 sequence (DNA): TGTGCCAGCAGCCAAGAGAGCGGAACCCGAACAGATACGCAGTATTTT.

This chain joins TRBV5-6 and TRBJ2-3; 7 bases are shared with TRBD1. This CDR3 is built from 17 residues. Germline loops: CDR1 SGHDT, CDR2 YYEEEE. The V gene end was trimmed by 1 base and the J gene end by 2 bases; junction bases not matched to a gene: 10. The chain's CDR3 is CASSLYRGQIYTDTQYF. The DNA for the CDR3 is TGTGCCAGCAGCTTGTACAGGGGTCAAATTTACACAGATACGCAGTATTTT.

The chain is built from TRBV11-3 and TRBJ2-1, with D possibly TRBD1 on 5 matching bases. CDR1 is SGHNT, CDR2 YENEEA, per germline. Trimming cost V 4 bases and J 8 bases, with 12 bases left between them. The CDR3 is 13 amino acids. CDR3 DNA: TGTGCCAGCAGCTCGCAGGGAATGCATGAGCAGTTCTTC. Translating gives CASSSQGMHEQFF.

The chain joins TRBV5-1 to TRBJ2-5; the match to TRBD1 covers 8 bases. This CDR3 is built from 16 residues. The germline V gene has CDR1 SGHRS and CDR2 YFSETQ. Losses at the gene ends were 0 bases for V and 1 base for J; bases not matched to a gene: 5. The CDR3 loop reads CASSLADRGPQETQYF. The CDR3 nucleotides read TGCGCCAGCAGCTTGGCTGACAGGGGCCCCCAAGAGACCCAGTACTTC.

The chain joins TRBV2 to TRBJ1-3, with D uncertain. The germline CDR1 and CDR2 sequences are SNHLY and FYNNEI. The V and J ends lost 6 bases and 6 bases respectively, with 15 bases between them. This CDR3 spans 14 amino acids. The CDR3 DNA sequence: TGTGCCAGCAGCCCCAGGAGGTCATCAAACACCATATATTTT. Its translation is CASSPRRSSNTIYF.

V is TRBV10-3 and J is TRBJ2-2, with no clear D. The CDR3 is made up of 14 amino acids. Germline CDR1 reads ENHRY; CDR2 reads SYGVKD. Trimming took 8 bases from V and 0 from J, leaving 10 bases between them. The CDR3 reads CAILGSTNTGELFF. As DNA, the CDR3 is TGTGCCATCTTAGGGTCTACGAACACCGGGGAGCTGTTTTTT.